One sample yielded the 26 T cell receptor beta chains listed below, sequenced in a study of T-cell reconstitution after alpha-beta-depleted transplantation in children. Library preparation (for TCRbeta) was performed with unique molecular identifiers. TCRdb reprocessed the PCR reads with MiXCR, giving one entry per CDR3 protein. Of 440,000 or so distinct CDR3 sequences listed, approximately 41% are singletons. The sequencing here drew on PBMCs, taken before TCRalphabeta/CD19-depleted stem cell transplant. These receptors all come from a girl aged 2 to 9 with aplastic anemia, due to receive a stem cell transplant.

This clonotype was observed at least ten times. The V and J genes are TRBV15 and TRBJ2-3, with TRBD2 matching over 9 bases. Trimming cost V 1 base and J 6 bases; bases outside gene matches: 5. There are 15 residues in the CDR3. The germline gives CDR1 LNHNV, CDR2 YYDKDF (reference sequence). The CDR3 reads CATSRVGGRGDTQYF. In DNA form, the CDR3 reads TGTGCCACCAGCAGAGTGGGCGGGAGGGGCGATACGCAGTATTTT.

The chain has TRBV20-1 and TRBJ2-1; D is undetermined. The germline gives CDR1 DFQATT, CDR2 SNEGSKA (reference sequence). This CDR3 has 11 amino acids. The CDR3 DNA sequence: TGCAGCCGGTCCCTAGGCAATGAGCAGTTCTTC. Amino acids: CSRSLGNEQFF.

This clonotype was detected ten times or more. The genes are TRBV7-6 and TRBJ2-1; 8 nucleotides match TRBD2. Germline V gives CDR1 SGHVS, CDR2 FNYEAQ. This CDR3 region has 15 residues. J gave up 6 bases and V 4 bases, and 8 bases lay outside the gene matches. CDR3 residues: CASSSLAGPFNEQFF. In nucleotides, the CDR3 is TGTGCCAGCAGCTCCCTAGCGGGCCCTTTCAATGAGCAGTTCTTC.

The chain links TRBV7-9 to TRBJ1-5; TRBD1 agrees at 9 bases. From germline, CDR1 is SEHNR and CDR2 FQNEAQ (reference sequence). This CDR3 comprises 13 residues. Germline trimming cut 5 bases from V and 5 bases from J; bases unmatched to any gene: 1. CDR3 region: CASSTGGDQPQHF. CDR3 sequence (DNA): TGTGCCAGCAGCACAGGGGGCGATCAGCCCCAGCATTTT.

V is TRBV9 and J is TRBJ2-7; 8 bases line up with TRBD2. This CDR3 is built from 15 residues. From germline, CDR1 is SGDLS and CDR2 YYNGEE. The junction had 8 bases not matched to a gene; V was cut back by 1 base and J by 5 bases. CDR3 residues: CASSVTSGSADEQYF. The CDR3 nucleotides read TGTGCCAGCAGCGTAACCAGCGGGAGTGCTGACGAGCAGTACTTC.

Concerning this clonotype: Likely a read error: the CDR3 ends without its conserved phenylalanine or tryptophan. The chain couples TRBV28 to TRBJ2-1, with a weak D call TRBD2 (6 bases). V was clipped by 9 bases and J by 7 bases, with 13 bases between them. The CDR3 sequence is 12 residues long. The germline CDR1 and CDR2 sequences are MDHEN and SYDVKM. The CDR3 DNA follows: TGTGCCAGTATGGGGGGATGGAATGAGCAGTTCTAC. Amino acids: CASMGGWNEQFY.

This clonotype was picked up a small number of times. J is TRBJ2-2 and V is TRBV14, with 12 positions matching TRBD2. Germline V gene data show CDR1 as SGHDN and CDR2 as FVKESK. CDR3 size: 16 residues. Germline trimming cut 4 bases from V and 6 bases from J; bases unmatched to any gene: 6. CDR3 in amino acids: CASSPLAGGGAGELFF. The CDR3 DNA is TGTGCCAGCAGCCCCCTAGCGGGAGGGGGAGCCGGGGAGCTGTTTTTT. The variable domain in full, with the rest retrieved from reference TRBV14 and TRBJ2-2, is EAGVTQFPSHSVIEKGQTVTLRCDPISGHDNLYWYRRVMGKEIKFLLHFVKESKQDESGMPNNRFLAERTGGTYSTLKVQPAELEDSGVYFCASSPLAGGGAGELFFGEGSRLTVL.

This clonotype occurred a few times. The V and J genes are TRBV5-1 and TRBJ1-2; weak D call: TRBD1 (5 bases). V shed 0 bases and J shed 6 bases, with 12 bases lying between them. Germline values: CDR1 SGHRS, CDR2 YFSETQ. The CDR3 is made up of 14 amino acids. The CDR3 DNA follows: TGCGCCAGCAGCTTGGCAAGGGGAAGGGATGGCTACACCTTC. Its protein product is CASSLARGRDGYTF.

The chain links TRBV28 to TRBJ2-1; 13 bases map to TRBD2. Trimming took 7 bases from V and 6 from J; bases not matched to a gene: 12. The length of the CDR3 is 17 residues. Germline values: CDR1 MDHEN, CDR2 SYDVKM. This CDR3 is CASNVLAGGISGNEQFF. The CDR3 DNA follows: TGTGCCAGCAATGTACTAGCGGGAGGGATTAGCGGCAATGAGCAGTTCTTC.

This chain connects TRBV29-1 to TRBJ2-7, with unresolved D. Germline CDR1 SQVTM, CDR2 ANQGSEA. Deletions cut 4 bases from V and 2 bases from J, with 9 bases between. The CDR3 totals 12 residues. The CDR3 here is CSVGDGAYEQYF. CDR3 DNA sequence: TGCAGCGTTGGTGACGGTGCCTACGAGCAGTACTTC.

The rearrangement joins TRBV7-2 to TRBJ2-5; 11 positions match TRBD2. The V gene's germline CDR1 is SGHTA and CDR2 FQGNSA. The length of the CDR3 is 16 residues. V was clipped by 1 base and J by 5 bases; unmatched bases: 6. The CDR3 DNA is TGTGCCAGCAGCTTAGATAGCGGGGGGGCCGCTGAGACCCAGTACTTC. Amino acid sequence: CASSLDSGGAAETQYF. The whole variable domain, filled in from reference TRBV7-2 and TRBJ2-5, reads GAGVSQSPSNKVTEKGKDVELRCDPISGHTALYWYRQSLGQGLEFLIYFQGNSAPDKSGLPSDRFSAERTGGSVSTLTIQRTQQEDSAVYLCASSLDSGGAAETQYFGPGTRLLVL.

Ten or more counts support this clonotype. This chain connects TRBV20-1 to TRBJ2-1; a weak D match, TRBD2 (6 bases). Germline loops: CDR1 DFQATT, CDR2 SNEGSKA (reference sequence). The CDR3 loop spans 17 amino acids. The V and J ends lost 0 bases and 1 base respectively, with 16 bases between them. In DNA, the CDR3 is TGCAGTGCTAGAGATCTAGCGAAGCGATTTTCCTACAATGAGCAGTTCTTC. Translating gives CSARDLAKRFSYNEQFF.

V is TRBV15 and J is TRBJ2-3; 8 nucleotides match TRBD2. V dropped 2 bases and J dropped 2; count of bases not matched to a gene: 9. The CDR3 has 17 amino acids. The germline gives CDR1 LNHNV, CDR2 YYDKDF (reference sequence). CDR3 DNA sequence: TGTGCCACCAGCAGATCGGGTCGTAGCGGGATCACAGATACGCAGTATTTT. Protein sequence: CATSRSGRSGITDTQYF.

The rearrangement links TRBV6-5 to TRBJ1-6; 10 positions match TRBD1. The trim removed 2 bases at V and 0 bases at J, leaving 7 bases unmatched. Germline CDR1 is MNHEY and CDR2 is SVGAGI. The CDR3 has 19 residues. The CDR3 reads CASSYSQGQGPSYNSPLHF. Written as DNA, the CDR3 is TGTGCCAGCAGTTACAGTCAGGGACAGGGGCCCTCCTATAATTCACCCCTCCACTTT.

This chain joins TRBV29-1 and TRBJ2-1, with a weak D call TRBD1 (6 bases). Trimming left V 5 bases short and J 9 bases short, with 20 bases between. Germline values: CDR1 SQVTM, CDR2 ANQGSEA. This CDR3 spans 14 amino acids. The CDR3 loop reads CSVIGRGAPSEQFF. For the CDR3, the DNA is TGCAGCGTTATCGGCAGGGGAGCCCCCAGTGAGCAGTTCTTC.

A few counts support this clonotype. The chain links TRBV6-1 to TRBJ2-5; D is ambiguous. This CDR3 is built from 11 residues. The V end was cut by 4 bases, the J end by 4 bases, with 4 bases between. Germline loops: CDR1 MNHNS, CDR2 SASEGT. CDR3 in DNA: TGTGCCAGCAGTGGGTTAGAGACCCAGTACTTC. This gives the protein CASSGLETQYF.

This clonotype was seen only a few times. V and J are TRBV7-9 and TRBJ1-4; TRBD1 agrees at 7 bases. From germline, CDR1 is SEHNR and CDR2 FQNEAQ (reference sequence). The CDR3 consists of 17 residues. Trimming cost V 4 bases and J 6 bases; bases outside gene matches: 14. The CDR3 DNA reads as TGTGCCAGCAGCTCATCCCGGGACAGCCTAAAGGATGAAAAACTGTTTTTT. The encoded protein is CASSSSRDSLKDEKLFF.

CDR3 DNA: TGTGCCAGCAATCGGGACAACTATCAGCCCCAGCATTTT. Protein sequence: CASNRDNYQPQHF. V is TRBV6-1 and J is TRBJ1-5, with D possibly being TRBD1 (6 bases). Looked up from germline, CDR1 is MNHNS and CDR2 is SASEGT. The germline V and J ends were trimmed by 7 bases and 5 bases, with 12 bases remaining between them. There are 13 residues in the CDR3.

This clonotype was recorded only once. The chain joins TRBV13 to TRBJ2-7; 8 positions match TRBD1. The germline CDR1 and CDR2 sequences are PRHDT and FYEKMQ (reference sequence). The junction had 8 bases not matched to a gene; V was cut back by 5 bases and J by 2 bases. This CDR3 has 15 amino acids. The CDR3 region is CASSGPGQGPYEQYF. The CDR3 nucleotides are TGTGCCAGCAGCGGCCCAGGACAGGGTCCCTACGAGCAGTACTTC.

V usage is TRBV5-4 and J usage is TRBJ2-1; D tentatively reads TRBD1 or TRBD2 (5 bases each). This CDR3 is 16 amino acids long. Germline lookup yields CDR1 SGHNT and CDR2 YYREEE (reference sequence). The germline V and J ends were trimmed by 3 bases and 6 bases, with 19 bases remaining between them. CDR3 nucleotides: TGTGCCAGCAGCTCAGGGATGAGAGAGGGGATCAATGAGCAGTTCTTC. As protein: CASSSGMREGINEQFF. Together with reference TRBV5-4 and TRBJ2-1, the CDR3 gives the full variable domain: ETGVTQSPTHLIKTRGQQVTLRCSSQSGHNTVSWYQQALGQGPQFIFQYYREEENGRGNFPPRFSGLQFPNYSSELNVNALELDDSALYLCASSSGMREGINEQFFGPGTRLTVL.

This clonotype appeared a few times. V and J are TRBV4-1 and TRBJ2-3; no clear D gene. V was cut by 1 base and J by 0 bases, with 17 bases left in between. The CDR3 extends over 18 amino acids. CDR1 is MGHRA, CDR2 YSYEKL, per germline. CDR3 bases: TGCGCCAGCAGCCAAGGATTGACGTTCCCCTCTAGCACAGATACGCAGTATTTT. It codes for CASSQGLTFPSSTDTQYF.

The gene calls are TRBV5-1 and TRBJ1-4; D possibly corresponds to TRBD1 (6 bases). Germline V lookup: CDR1 SGHRS, CDR2 YFSETQ. The CDR3 has 14 residues. Trimming left V 2 bases short and J 8 bases short, with 13 bases between. The CDR3 sequence: CASSFGGTTEKLFF. CDR3 in DNA: TGCGCCAGCAGCTTTGGAGGGACAACCGAAAAACTGTTTTTT.

The CDR3 DNA is TGCAGTGCTACGGACAGAACCCCTGGAAACACCATATATTTT. This encodes CSATDRTPGNTIYF. The V call is TRBV20-1, the J call TRBJ1-3, with a weak D call TRBD1 (6 bases). From germline, CDR1 is DFQATT and CDR2 SNEGSKA (reference sequence). V was trimmed by 4 bases and J by 2 bases, leaving 12 bases between them. This CDR3 is 14 amino acids long.

The chain couples TRBV18 to TRBJ1-1; TRBD1 aligns across 7 bases. The germline V gene has CDR1 KGHSH and CDR2 LQKENI. Trimming cost V 6 bases and J 2 bases; bases outside gene matches: 9. The CDR3 loop spans 15 amino acids. CDR3 protein: CASSPRQGVNTEAFF. The CDR3 DNA follows: TGTGCCAGCTCCCCCCGGCAGGGGGTAAACACTGAAGCTTTCTTT. Full variable domain (rest looked up from reference TRBV18 and TRBJ1-1): NAGVMQNPRHLVRRRGQEARLRCSPMKGHSHVYWYRQLPEEGLKFMVYLQKENIIDESGMPKERFSAEFPKEGPSILRIQQVVRGDSAAYFCASSPRQGVNTEAFFGQGTRLTVV.

The chain employs TRBV5-1 and TRBJ2-2; tentatively, D is TRBD2 (7 bases). Germline loops: CDR1 SGHRS, CDR2 YFSETQ. The length of the CDR3 is 14 residues. Trimming stripped 6 bases from V and 8 bases from J, with 17 bases between. The CDR3 sequence is CASTGGRPVGELFF. Here the CDR3 DNA reads TGCGCCAGCACGGGGGGCCGGCCGGTGGGGGAGCTGTTTTTT.

This clonotype was observed a handful of times. The V call is TRBV7-8, the J call TRBJ2-3; weak D call: TRBD2 (6 bases). The CDR3 has 16 residues. The V gene's germline CDR1 is SGHVS and CDR2 FQNEAQ. Between the trimmed V and J ends, which lost 1 base and 1 base, there was a span of 12 bases. CDR3 coding DNA: TGTGCCAGCAGCTTAGTTAGGAGGGCCGGCACAGATACGCAGTATTTT. It is translated as CASSLVRRAGTDTQYF.